This paragraph reports one T cell receptor beta chain. The antigen remains undetermined. This sample stems from a study of T cell responses to AZD1222 COVID-19 vaccine. Repertoires were generated with immunoSEQ multiplex PCR, while TCRdb's copy carries only in-frame clones and drops some. The sample contains about 82,000 clones, 80% to 90% of which appear only once. Whole-study results and caveats: Along spike, vaccine-associated CD4 TCRs were found throughout, with dominance at 160-218 and 743-854.

CDR3 length: 11 residues. Germline lookup yields CDR1 DFQATT and CDR2 SNEGSKA (reference sequence). The receptor was isolated from an adult who received the AZD1222 COVID-19 vaccine. This sequence joins TRBV20-1 and TRBJ2-1; no clear D gene. The sequencing used peripheral blood, collected 28 days after the second AZD1222 dose. CDR3 DNA: TGCAGCTATAACACGAACAATGAGCAGTTCTTC. Its protein is CSYNTNNEQFF.